Below, 18 T cell receptor beta chains from the same sample are listed, as sequenced in a study of blood T cell repertoires in COVID-19. Sequencing used immunoSEQ multiplex PCR; TCRdb keeps in-frame clones, though not all of them. Of over 90,000 clones in the sample, roughly 89% were seen once. Sequenced sample: peripheral blood. Receptor source: a woman in her 50s with COVID-19, enrolled during active disease.

Comments on this clone: In the same sample, other DNA sequences code for this CDR3. The chain has TRBV6-5 and TRBJ2-4; no reliable D call. Trimming cost V 5 bases and J 0 bases, with 8 bases left between them. This CDR3 contains 14 residues. Germline assignment: CDR1 MNHEY and CDR2 SVGAGI. The CDR3 DNA is TGTGCCAGCAGTCCTTCCTTAGCCAAAAACATTCAGTACTTC. Translating it yields CASSPSLAKNIQYF.

The table lists this clone with a count of one. This chain links TRBV19 with TRBJ2-3; 12 bases agree with TRBD2. Germline values: CDR1 LNHDA, CDR2 SQIVND (reference sequence). The CDR3 extends over 16 amino acids. The junction had 6 bases not matched to a gene; V was cut back by 5 bases and J by 3 bases. The CDR3 reads CASSASGGARTDTQYF. The DNA of the CDR3 is TGTGCCAGTAGTGCTAGCGGGGGGGCCAGGACAGATACGCAGTATTTT. Supplemented by reference TRBV19 and TRBJ2-3, the full variable domain reads DGGITQSPKYLFRKEGQNVTLSCEQNLNHDAMYWYRQDPGQGLRLIYYSQIVNDFQKGDIAEGYSVSREKKESFPLTVTSAQKNPTAFYLCASSASGGARTDTQYFGPGTRLTVL.

The rearrangement links TRBV7-2 to TRBJ1-1, with 8 nucleotides matching TRBD1. CDR1 is SGHTA, CDR2 FQGNSA, per germline. With 1 base clipped from V and 5 bases from J, the junction kept 12 bases outside the gene matches. The CDR3 spans 17 residues. The CDR3 spells CASSLGVAGGFKTEAFF. CDR3 DNA sequence: TGTGCCAGCAGCTTAGGGGTGGCAGGGGGCTTTAAGACTGAAGCTTTCTTT.

The chain combines TRBV5-1 with TRBJ2-6; possible D gene TRBD1, 5 bases. V was pared by 2 bases and J by 2 bases, with 5 bases between. The CDR3 contains 14 residues. CDR1 SGHRS and CDR2 YFSETQ come from the germline V gene. DNA for the CDR3: TGCGCCAGCAGCTTAGGGGCTGGGGCCAACGTCCTGACTTTC. Its translation: CASSLGAGANVLTF. The full variable domain, completed using reference TRBV5-1 and TRBJ2-6, is KAGVTQTPRYLIKTRGQQVTLSCSPISGHRSVSWYQQTPGQGLQFLFEYFSETQRNKGNFPGRFSGRQFSNSRSEMNVSTLELGDSALYLCASSLGAGANVLTFGAGSRLTVL.

Written as DNA, the CDR3 is TGCGCCAGCAGCTTGGGGGGGACAGGAAGGAACTATGGCTACACCTTC. This translates into CASSLGGTGRNYGYTF. The V and J genes are TRBV5-1 and TRBJ1-2; 8 nucleotides line up with TRBD1. Germline lookup yields CDR1 SGHRS and CDR2 YFSETQ. V shed 0 bases, J shed 2 bases, and the junction held 6 bases outside the gene matches. CDR3 length: 16 residues. Full variable domain (missing parts from reference TRBV5-1 and TRBJ1-2): KAGVTQTPRYLIKTRGQQVTLSCSPISGHRSVSWYQQTPGQGLQFLFEYFSETQRNKGNFPGRFSGRQFSNSRSEMNVSTLELGDSALYLCASSLGGTGRNYGYTFGSGTRLTVV.

The DNA of the CDR3 is TGTGCTAGTGGCCTGACAGGGGTTCCTCGAGCTTTCTTT. It yields the protein CASGLTGVPRAFF. The chain employs TRBV12-5 and TRBJ1-1; 8 bases line up with TRBD1. Unmatched junction bases numbered 10, after V lost 6 bases and J lost 10 bases. The CDR3 has 13 amino acids. Germline-derived CDR1 and CDR2 are LGHNT and FRNRAP.

The chain is built from TRBV15 and TRBJ2-7, with 8 bases aligning to TRBD1. The CDR3 covers 13 residues. Unmatched junction bases numbered 13, after V lost 11 bases and J lost 7 bases. Germline loops: CDR1 LNHNV, CDR2 YYDKDF (reference sequence). In DNA form, the CDR3 reads TGTGCCTCCAACAGGTGGGGGGACAGGGAGCAGTACTTC. Its protein product is CASNRWGDREQYF. The variable domain in full, completed from reference TRBV15 and TRBJ2-7, reads DAMVIQNPRYQVTQFGKPVTLSCSQTLNHNVMYWYQQKSSQAPKLLFHYYDKDFNNEADTPDNFQSRRPNTSFCFLDIRSPGLGDTAMYLCASNRWGDREQYFGPGTRLTVT.

This chain uses TRBV6-5 with TRBJ1-2, with D uncertain. Germline V lookup: CDR1 MNHEY, CDR2 SVGAGI. The CDR3 loop spans 14 amino acids. Deletions cut 7 bases from V and 0 bases from J, with 12 bases between. The CDR3 region has the DNA TGTGCCAGCAAAGCGGGGAGAGCTAACTATGGCTACACCTTC. It translates to CASKAGRANYGYTF.

This clone was found once. This chain links TRBV11-3 with TRBJ2-1; TRBD2 agrees at 7 bases. Per germline, CDR1 SGHNT and CDR2 YENEEA. This CDR3 is built from 15 residues. J was trimmed by 2 bases and V by 5 bases; bases with no gene match: 6. DNA for the CDR3: TGTGCCAGCAGCGCTCTCGGGACTACCTACAATGAGCAGTTCTTC. Its translation is CASSALGTTYNEQFF.

The CDR3 DNA sequence: TGTGCCAGCAGCCAACCGGGACTCGCGGGGGAGACCCAGTACTTC. Translated: CASSQPGLAGETQYF. The rearrangement links TRBV3-1 (or the pseudogene TRBV3-2) to TRBJ2-5; weak D call: TRBD2 (6 bases). Germline V gene lookup returns CDR1 LGHDT and CDR2 YNNKEL (reference sequence). V lost 2 bases and J lost 5, with 15 bases in between. The CDR3 totals 15 residues.

The chain recombines TRBV9 with TRBJ2-3; D is ambiguous. Per the germline V gene, CDR1 is SGDLS and CDR2 is YYNGEE. The CDR3 runs 16 residues. Trimming removed 6 bases at V and 1 base at J, with 18 bases between. The CDR3 is CASTPLGSLRTDTQYF. For the CDR3, the DNA is TGTGCCAGCACCCCCCTGGGTAGCTTGCGCACAGATACGCAGTATTTT. Filled out from reference TRBV9 and TRBJ2-3, the complete variable domain reads DSGVTQTPKHLITATGQRVTLRCSPRSGDLSVYWYQQSLDQGLQFLIQYYNGEERAKGNILERFSAQQFPDLHSELNLSSLELGDSALYFCASTPLGSLRTDTQYFGPGTRLTVL.

This sequence joins TRBV11-2 and TRBJ2-2; D perhaps matches TRBD1 (5 bases). V shed 0 bases and J shed 0 bases, with 8 bases lying between them. Per the germline V gene, CDR1 is SGHAT and CDR2 is FQNNGV. This CDR3 contains 16 residues. CDR3 nucleotides: TGTGCCAGCAGCTTAGACAGGGCCGCGAACACCGGGGAGCTGTTTTTT. Translating it yields CASSLDRAANTGELFF.

This clone was seen a few times. V and J are TRBV6-5 and TRBJ1-2; D call uncertain. The germline V gene encodes CDR1 MNHEY and CDR2 SVGAGI. This CDR3 spans 13 amino acids. V lost 2 bases and J 3 bases, leaving 7 bases between the germline ends. The CDR3 coding sequence is TGTGCCAGCAGTTACACCCGCGACTATGGCTACACCTTC. Encoded protein: CASSYTRDYGYTF.

The chain has TRBV6-5 and TRBJ1-5; 7 bases agree with TRBD1. Germline V gives CDR1 MNHEY, CDR2 SVGAGI. J was trimmed by 4 bases and V by 7 bases; bases with no gene match: 7. The CDR3 sequence is 14 residues long. CDR3 loop: CASTRDSPNQPQHF. The CDR3 DNA sequence: TGTGCCAGCACCCGGGACAGTCCTAATCAGCCCCAGCATTTT.

The J gene is TRBJ1-3, the V gene TRBV5-6; TRBD1 agrees at 7 bases. The ends lost 3 bases at V and 6 bases at J; junction bases unmatched: 6. The CDR3 totals 14 residues. The germline V gene encodes CDR1 SGHDT and CDR2 YYEEEE. CDR3 in amino acids: CASSSTGVENTIYF. The CDR3 bases are TGTGCCAGCAGCTCAACAGGGGTTGAAAACACCATATATTTT.

The chain is built from TRBV5-1 and TRBJ2-2; 7 bases align to TRBD1. The germline V gene has CDR1 SGHRS and CDR2 YFSETQ. This CDR3 has 16 amino acids. V was pared by 3 bases and J by 4 bases, with 9 bases of the junction left unmatched. CDR3 sequence reads: CASSSGLDRATGELFF. In DNA form, the CDR3 reads TGCGCCAGCAGCTCGGGATTAGACAGGGCCACCGGGGAGCTGTTTTTT.

This clone has a single count. This chain connects TRBV29-1 to TRBJ1-4, with 7 nucleotides matching TRBD1. This CDR3 is built from 13 residues. Germline CDR1 is SQVTM and CDR2 is ANQGSEA. V gave up 4 bases and J gave up 8 bases; unmatched junction bases: 7. CDR3 in amino acids: CSVGQGSVEKLFF. The CDR3 DNA reads TGCAGCGTTGGACAGGGTTCGGTCGAAAAACTGTTTTTT.

This chain connects TRBV5-1 to TRBJ2-1, with 10 positions matching TRBD2. Germline values: CDR1 SGHRS, CDR2 YFSETQ. The ends lost 7 bases at V and 8 bases at J; junction bases unmatched: 9. The CDR3 sequence is 14 residues long. Here the CDR3 DNA reads TGCGCCAGCCGAGCGGGGGGGCCGGGAGATGAGCAGTTCTTC. This sequence encodes CASRAGGPGDEQFF.